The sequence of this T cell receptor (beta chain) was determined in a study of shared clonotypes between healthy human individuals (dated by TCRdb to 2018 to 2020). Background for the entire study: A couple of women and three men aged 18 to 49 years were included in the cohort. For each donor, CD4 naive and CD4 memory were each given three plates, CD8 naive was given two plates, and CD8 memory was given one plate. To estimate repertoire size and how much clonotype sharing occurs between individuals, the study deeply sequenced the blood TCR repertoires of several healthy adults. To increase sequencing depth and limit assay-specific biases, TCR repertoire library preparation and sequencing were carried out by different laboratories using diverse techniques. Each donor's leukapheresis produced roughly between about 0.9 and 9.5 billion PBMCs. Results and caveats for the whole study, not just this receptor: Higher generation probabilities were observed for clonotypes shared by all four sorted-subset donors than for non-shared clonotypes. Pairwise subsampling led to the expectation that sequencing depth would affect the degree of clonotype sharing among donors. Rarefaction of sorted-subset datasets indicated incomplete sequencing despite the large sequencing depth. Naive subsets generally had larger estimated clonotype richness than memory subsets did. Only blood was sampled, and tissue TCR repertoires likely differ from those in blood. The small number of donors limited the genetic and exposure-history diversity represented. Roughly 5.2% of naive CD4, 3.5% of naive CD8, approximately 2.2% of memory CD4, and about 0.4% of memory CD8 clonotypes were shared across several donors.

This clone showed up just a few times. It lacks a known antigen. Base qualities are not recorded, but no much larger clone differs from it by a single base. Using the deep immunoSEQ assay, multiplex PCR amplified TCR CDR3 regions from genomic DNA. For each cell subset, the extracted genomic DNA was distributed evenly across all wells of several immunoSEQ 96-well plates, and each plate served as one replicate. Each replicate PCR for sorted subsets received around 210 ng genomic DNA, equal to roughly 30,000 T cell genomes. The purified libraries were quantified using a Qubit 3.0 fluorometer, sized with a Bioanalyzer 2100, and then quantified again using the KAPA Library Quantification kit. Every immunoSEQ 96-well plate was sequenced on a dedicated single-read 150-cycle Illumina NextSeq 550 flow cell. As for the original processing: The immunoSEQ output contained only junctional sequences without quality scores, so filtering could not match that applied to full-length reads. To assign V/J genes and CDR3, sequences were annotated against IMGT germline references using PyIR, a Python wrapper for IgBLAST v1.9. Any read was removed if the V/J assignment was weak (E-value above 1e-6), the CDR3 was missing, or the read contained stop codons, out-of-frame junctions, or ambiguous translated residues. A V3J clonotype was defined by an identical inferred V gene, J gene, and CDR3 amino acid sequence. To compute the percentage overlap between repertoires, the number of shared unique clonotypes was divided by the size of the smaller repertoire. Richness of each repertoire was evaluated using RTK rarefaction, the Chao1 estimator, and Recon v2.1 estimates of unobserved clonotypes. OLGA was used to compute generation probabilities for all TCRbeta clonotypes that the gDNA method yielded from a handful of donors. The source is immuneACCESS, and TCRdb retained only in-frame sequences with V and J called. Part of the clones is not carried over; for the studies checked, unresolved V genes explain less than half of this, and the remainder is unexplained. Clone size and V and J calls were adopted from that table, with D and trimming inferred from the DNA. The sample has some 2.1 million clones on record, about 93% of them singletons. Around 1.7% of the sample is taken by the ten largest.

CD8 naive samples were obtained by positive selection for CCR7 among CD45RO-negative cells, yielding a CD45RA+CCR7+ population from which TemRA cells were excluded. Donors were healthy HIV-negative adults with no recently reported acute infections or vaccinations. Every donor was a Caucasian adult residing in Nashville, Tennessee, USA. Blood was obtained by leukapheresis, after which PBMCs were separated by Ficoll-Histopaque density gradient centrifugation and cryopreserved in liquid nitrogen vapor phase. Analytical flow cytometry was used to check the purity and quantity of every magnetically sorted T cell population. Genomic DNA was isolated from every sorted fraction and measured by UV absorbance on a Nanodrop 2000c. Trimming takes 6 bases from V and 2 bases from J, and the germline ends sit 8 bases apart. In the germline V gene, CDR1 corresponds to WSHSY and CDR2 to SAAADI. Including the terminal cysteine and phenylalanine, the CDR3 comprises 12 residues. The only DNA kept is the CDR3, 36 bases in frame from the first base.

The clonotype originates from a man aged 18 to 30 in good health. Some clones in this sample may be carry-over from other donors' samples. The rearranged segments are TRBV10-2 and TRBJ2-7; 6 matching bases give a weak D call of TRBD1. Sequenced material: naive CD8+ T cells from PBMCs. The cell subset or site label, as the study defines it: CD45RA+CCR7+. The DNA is TGCGCCAGCAGGGACAGCCCCTACGAGCAGTACTTC. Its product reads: CASRDSPYEQYF.